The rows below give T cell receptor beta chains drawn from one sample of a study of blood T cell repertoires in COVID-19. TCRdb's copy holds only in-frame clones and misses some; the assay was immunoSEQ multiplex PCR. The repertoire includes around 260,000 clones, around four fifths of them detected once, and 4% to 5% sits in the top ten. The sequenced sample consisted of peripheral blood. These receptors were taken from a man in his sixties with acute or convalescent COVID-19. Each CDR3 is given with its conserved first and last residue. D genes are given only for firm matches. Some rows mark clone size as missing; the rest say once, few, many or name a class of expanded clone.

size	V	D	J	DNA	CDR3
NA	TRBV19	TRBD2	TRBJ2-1	TGTGCCAGTAGTATGGAAGGGACTAGCGGGAGGGCCTTACACAATGAGCAGTTCTTC	CASSMEGTSGRALHNEQFF
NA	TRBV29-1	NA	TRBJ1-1	TGCAGCGTTGGCCCCCTGGGGGCGCCGGCTGAAGCTTTCTTT	CSVGPLGAPAEAFF
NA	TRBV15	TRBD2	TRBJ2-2	TGTGCCACCAGCAGGGGACTAGCGAACACCGGGGAGCTGTTTTTT	CATSRGLANTGELFF
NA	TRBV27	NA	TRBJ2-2	TGTGCCAGCAAGGGGCAATCGAACACCGGGGAGCTGTTTTTT	CASKGQSNTGELFF
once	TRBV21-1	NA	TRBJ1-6	TGTGCCAGCAGCAAAGCCGGACCGGGGGAGAATTCACCCCTCCACTTT	CASSKAGPGENSPLHF
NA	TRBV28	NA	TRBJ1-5	TGTGCCAGCAGTCAGGGTTGGCAGCCCCAGCATTTT	CASSQGWQPQHF
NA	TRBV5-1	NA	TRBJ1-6	TGCGCCAGCAGCTTGGTAGGGGAAAATTCACCCCTCCACTTT	CASSLVGENSPLHF
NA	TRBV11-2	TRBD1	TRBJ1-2	TGTGCCAGCAGCCGAAGGACAGGGGGCGCGGGCTATGGCTACACCTTC	CASSRRTGGAGYGYTF
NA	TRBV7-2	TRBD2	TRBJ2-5	TGTGCCAGCAGCTTATCCCCCGGGGGGGGCCAAGAGACCCAGTACTTC	CASSLSPGGGQETQYF
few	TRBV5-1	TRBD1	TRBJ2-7	TGCGCCAGCAGCTTGGTCGTGACAGGGGTTCCCTACGAGCAGTACTTC	CASSLVVTGVPYEQYF
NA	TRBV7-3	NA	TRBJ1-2	TGTGCCAGCAGCTTAAATCCGGGAGCCTATGGCTACACCTTC	CASSLNPGAYGYTF
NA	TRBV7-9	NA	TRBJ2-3	TGTGCCAGCAGCTTCAGCGGGTCGGTGGATACGCAGTATTTT	CASSFSGSVDTQYF
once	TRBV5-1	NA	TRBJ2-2	TGCGCCAGCAGCTGGGGGCCCGATGACACCGGGGAGCTGTTTTTT	CASSWGPDDTGELFF
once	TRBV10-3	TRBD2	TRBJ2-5	TGTGCCATCAGTGCTATCCTAGGGACTAGAGGGGAGACCCAGTACTTC	CAISAILGTRGETQYF
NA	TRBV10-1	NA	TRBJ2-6	TGCGCCAGCAGTGATCAGGGGTTTCCCTCTGGGGCCAACGTCCTGACTTTC	CASSDQGFPSGANVLTF
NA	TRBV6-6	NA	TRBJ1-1	TGTGCCAGCAGTTACTCGGCAGAGAACACTGAAGCTTTCTTT	CASSYSAENTEAFF
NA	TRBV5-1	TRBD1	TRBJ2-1	TGCGCCAGCAGCCCCCCATCGCGCAGGGGGAATGAGCAGTTCTTC	CASSPPSRRGNEQFF
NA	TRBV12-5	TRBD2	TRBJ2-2	TGTGCTAGTGGCGCGCTAGCGGGGGGCCCCACCGGGGAGCTGTTTTTT	CASGALAGGPTGELFF
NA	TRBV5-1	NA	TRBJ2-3	TGCGCCAGCAGCTTGGCGGATACGCAGTATTTT	CASSLADTQYF
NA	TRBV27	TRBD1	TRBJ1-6	TGTGCCAGCAGTACGCACCCACCGACAGGGGGAAGCTCCTATAATTCACCCCTCCACTTT	CASSTHPPTGGSSYNSPLHF
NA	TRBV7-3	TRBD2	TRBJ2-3	TGTGCCAGCAGCTTAACTCCAGCGGGAGCGGGAAGGATGGCAGATACGCAGTATTTT	CASSLTPAGAGRMADTQYF
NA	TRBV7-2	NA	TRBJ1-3	TGTGCCAGCAGCTTCCGGGAGCCCCTCGGGGGAAACACCATATATTTT	CASSFREPLGGNTIYF
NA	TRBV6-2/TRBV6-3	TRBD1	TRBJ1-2	TGTGCCAGCAGTGGGATTAGGGGGCGCGGTTACGGCTACACCTTC	CASSGIRGRGYGYTF
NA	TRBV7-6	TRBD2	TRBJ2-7	TGTGCCAGCAGCCCGGGCCTCGGGGGGACCTACGAGCAGTACTTC	CASSPGLGGTYEQYF
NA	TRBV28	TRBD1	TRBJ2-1	TGTGCCAGCAGTTTAGACAGGGGTTTGGCTGAGCAGTTCTTC	CASSLDRGLAEQFF
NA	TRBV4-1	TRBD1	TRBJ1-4	TGCGCCAGCAGCTTAACCCACAGGGGTGGTGAAAAACTGTTTTTT	CASSLTHRGGEKLFF
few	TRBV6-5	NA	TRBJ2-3	TGTGCCAGCAGTCGTCCAGATACGCAGTATTTT	CASSRPDTQYF
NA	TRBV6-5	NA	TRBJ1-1	TGTGCCAGCCGGGAGGTTAGGAACACTGAAGCTTTCTTT	CASREVRNTEAFF
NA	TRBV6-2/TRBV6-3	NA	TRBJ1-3	TGTGCCAGCAGTCCCCACAGAAACCGAGCCTCCTCTGGAAACACCATATATTTT	CASSPHRNRASSGNTIYF
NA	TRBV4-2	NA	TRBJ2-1	TGTGCCAGCAGCCAAGTGAGGGGGGGGCACTACAATGAGCAGTTCTTC	CASSQVRGGHYNEQFF
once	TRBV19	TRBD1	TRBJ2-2	TGTGCCAGTAGTATAGACGACAGGGTCACCGGGGAGCTGTTTTTT	CASSIDDRVTGELFF
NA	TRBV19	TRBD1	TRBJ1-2	TGTGCCAGTAGGGACCCGGGACAGGGCGATCTCTACACCTTC	CASRDPGQGDLYTF
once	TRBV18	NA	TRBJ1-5	TGTGCCAGCTCACCACGGGGAGACAATCAGCCCCAGCATTTT	CASSPRGDNQPQHF
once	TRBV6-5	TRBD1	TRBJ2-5	TGTGCCAGCAGCACGGACAGGGGGCTAAAGACCCAGTACTTC	CASSTDRGLKTQYF
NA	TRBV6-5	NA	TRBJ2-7	TGTGCCAGCAGGCAGAACAGGAACGCCTACGAGCAGTACTTC	CASRQNRNAYEQYF
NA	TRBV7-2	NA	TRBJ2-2	TGTGCCAGCAGCTCGGGATTAAACACCGGGGAGCTGTTTTTT	CASSSGLNTGELFF
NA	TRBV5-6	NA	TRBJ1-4	TGTGCCAGCAGCGAAGACAGGCTAGGGTATGAAAAACTGTTTTTT	CASSEDRLGYEKLFF
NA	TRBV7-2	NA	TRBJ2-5	TGTGCCAGCAGCCCCTACAGCCTCCAAGAGACCCAGTACTTC	CASSPYSLQETQYF
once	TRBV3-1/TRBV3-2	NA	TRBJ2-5	TGTGCCAGCAGCCAGCGTGTGACCCAGTACTTC	CASSQRVTQYF
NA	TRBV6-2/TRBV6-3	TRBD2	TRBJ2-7	TGTGCCAGCAGTTATCCCACTAGCGGCCACTACGAGCAGTACTTC	CASSYPTSGHYEQYF
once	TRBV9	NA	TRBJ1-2	TGTGCCAGCAGCCCCAAGACAGAACCCTTTGGGGGCTACACCTTC	CASSPKTEPFGGYTF
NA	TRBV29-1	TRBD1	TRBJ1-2	TGCAGCGTTCTCGGGACAGCCAACTATGGCTACACCTTC	CSVLGTANYGYTF
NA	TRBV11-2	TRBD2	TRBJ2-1	TGTGCCAGCAGCTTAGAGAGCGGGAGGGCTACGAATGAGCAGTTCTTC	CASSLESGRATNEQFF
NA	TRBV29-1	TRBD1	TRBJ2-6	TGCAGCGTTGAAGTAATATCGACAGGGGGGAACGTCCTGACTTTC	CSVEVISTGGNVLTF
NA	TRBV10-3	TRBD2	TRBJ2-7	TGTGCCATCAGTGGGGCCGGGACTAGGGGTTCCTACGAGCAGTACTTC	CAISGAGTRGSYEQYF
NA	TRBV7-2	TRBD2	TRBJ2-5	TGTGCCAGCAGCTCCCCGGGGGGGGAAATAGAGACCCAGTACTTC	CASSSPGGEIETQYF
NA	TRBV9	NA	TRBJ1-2	TGTGCCAGCAGTACAGGGAGTGACTTCTACCTTGATAACTATGGCTACACCTTC	CASSTGSDFYLDNYGYTF
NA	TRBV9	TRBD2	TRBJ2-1	TGTGCCAGCAGCACTTCACCCAGCGGGAGGGCCCAGTACAATGAGCAGTTCTTC	CASSTSPSGRAQYNEQFF
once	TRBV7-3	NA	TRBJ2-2	TGTGCCAGCAGCTTGTCAGGGACCGGGGAGCTGTTTTTT	CASSLSGTGELFF
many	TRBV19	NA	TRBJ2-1	TGTGCCAGTAGTAGCCGGGAGAGCTCCTACAATGAGCAGTTCTTC	CASSSRESSYNEQFF
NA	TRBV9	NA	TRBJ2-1	TGTGCCAGCAGCGTAGTGGGGGGCTCCTACAATGAGCAGTTCTTC	CASSVVGGSYNEQFF
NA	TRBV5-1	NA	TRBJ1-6	TGCGCCAGCAGCTTGGGTTCGAATTCACCCCTCCACTTT	CASSLGSNSPLHF
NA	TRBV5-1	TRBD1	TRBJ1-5	TGCGCCAGCAGCGCGACAGGGGCGAGCAATCAGCCCCAGCATTTT	CASSATGASNQPQHF
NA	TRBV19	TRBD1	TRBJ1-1	TGTGCCAGTAGACCGGGGGGACAGGGGCACACTGAAGCTTTCTTT	CASRPGGQGHTEAFF
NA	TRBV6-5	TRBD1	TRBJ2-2	TGTGCCAGCATTACAGGGGGCGCGGGCACCGGGGAGCTGTTTTTT	CASITGGAGTGELFF
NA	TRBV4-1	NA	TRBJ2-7	TGCGCCAGCAGCCAAGACCCGGGGGAAACCTACGAGCAGTACTTC	CASSQDPGETYEQYF
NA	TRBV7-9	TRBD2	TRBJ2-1	TGTGCCAGCAGCGCGCCGGGACTAGCGGGAGTCGTGGAGCAGTTCTTC	CASSAPGLAGVVEQFF
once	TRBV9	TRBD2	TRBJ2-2	TGTGCCAGCAGCGTAGAGATCCAGCGGGGGGATACCGGGGAGCTGTTTTTT	CASSVEIQRGDTGELFF